The subject of this entry is one T cell receptor (beta chain). The data were obtained in a study of memory CD4+ T cells and cytomegalovirus serostatus. In the authors' workflow: After removing out-of-frame reads, around 2,100,000 distinct TCRbeta sequences remained. Sequenced by immunoSEQ multiplex PCR; TCRdb stores in-frame clones only, minus some. V, J and clone size derive from that table, while D and trimming were established from the DNA sequence. Of 45,000 to 65,000 clones listed, around 83% are singletons. The sort gate was single viable CD3+CD4+CD8-CD45RO+ cells for memory CD4+ T cells. Per the germline V gene, CDR1 is KGHSH and CDR2 is LQKENI. The CDR3 totals 12 residues. The V and J ends lost 6 bases and 8 bases respectively, with 11 bases between them.

Sequencing used memory CD4+ T cells from blood. This chain connects TRBV18 to TRBJ2-4; D tentatively fits TRBD1 or TRBD2 (5 bases each). The clonotype originates from an adult in good health and CMV-seropositive. This chain's CDR3 is CASSSQGDIQYF. DNA for the CDR3: TGTGCCAGCTCTTCCCAGGGAGACATTCAGTACTTC.